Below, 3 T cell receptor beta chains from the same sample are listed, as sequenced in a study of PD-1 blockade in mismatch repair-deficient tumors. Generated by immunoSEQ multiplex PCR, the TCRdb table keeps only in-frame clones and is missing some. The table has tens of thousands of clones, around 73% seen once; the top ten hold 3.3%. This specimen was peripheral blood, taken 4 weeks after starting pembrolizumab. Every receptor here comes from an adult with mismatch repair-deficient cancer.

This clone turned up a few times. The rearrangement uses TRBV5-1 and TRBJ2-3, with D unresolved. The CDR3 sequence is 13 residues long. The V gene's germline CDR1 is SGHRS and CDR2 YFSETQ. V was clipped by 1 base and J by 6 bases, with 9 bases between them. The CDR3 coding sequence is TGCGCCAGCAGCTTGAAATCGGCGGATACGCAGTATTTT. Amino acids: CASSLKSADTQYF.

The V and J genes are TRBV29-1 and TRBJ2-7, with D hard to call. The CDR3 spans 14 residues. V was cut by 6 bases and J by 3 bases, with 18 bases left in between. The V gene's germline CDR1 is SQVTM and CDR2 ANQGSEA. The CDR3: CSVVPSQLDYEQYF. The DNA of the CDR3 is TGCAGCGTCGTCCCTTCACAGTTGGACTACGAGCAGTACTTC.

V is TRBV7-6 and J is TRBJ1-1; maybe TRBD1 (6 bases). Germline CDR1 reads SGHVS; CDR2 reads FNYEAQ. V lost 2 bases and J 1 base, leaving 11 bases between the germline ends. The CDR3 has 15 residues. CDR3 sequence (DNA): TGTGCCAGCAGCTTACGGACAGCAGGGAACACTGAAGCTTTCTTT. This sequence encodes CASSLRTAGNTEAFF.